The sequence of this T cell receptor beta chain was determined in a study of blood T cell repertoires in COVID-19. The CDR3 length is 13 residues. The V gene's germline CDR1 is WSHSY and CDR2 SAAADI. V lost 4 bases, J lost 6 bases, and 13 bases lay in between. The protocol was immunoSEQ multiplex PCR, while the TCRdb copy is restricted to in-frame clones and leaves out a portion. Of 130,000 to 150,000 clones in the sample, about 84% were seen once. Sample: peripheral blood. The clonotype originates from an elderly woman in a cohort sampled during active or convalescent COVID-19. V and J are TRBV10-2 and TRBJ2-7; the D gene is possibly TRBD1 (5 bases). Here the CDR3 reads CASSVQGRVEQYF. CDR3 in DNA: TGCGCCAGCAGTGTTCAGGGCCGAGTCGAGCAGTACTTC.